This is a list of T cell receptor beta chains from one sample in a study of vaccination effects on CD4 cells after COVID-19. TCRdb's copy holds only in-frame clones and misses some; the assay was immunoSEQ multiplex PCR. The sample carries more than 25,000 clones, 74% recorded once. These TCRs' antigens remain unknown. This specimen was CD4+ T cells from PBMCs cultured with HCoV-229E spike peptides, taken after COVID-19 vaccination. All receptors come from a human donor who received a COVID-19 vaccine. The CDR3 runs from the conserved cysteine through the conserved F or W. Each record gives: D gene, clone size, J gene, V gene, CDR3 DNA, CDR3 protein. The D gene is left open where the match is weak. Size is omitted from some rows. Given values are once, few, many or a class for expanded clones.

D: TRBD1; size: .; J: TRBJ1-4; V: TRBV6-5; DNA: TGTGCCAGCACACCGGGACAGGGAAATGAAAAACTGTTTTTT; CDR3: CASTPGQGNEKLFF
D: .; size: few; J: TRBJ2-2; V: TRBV24-1; DNA: TGTGCCATCGACCCGAACACCGGGGAGCTGTTTTTT; CDR3: CAIDPNTGELFF
D: .; size: .; J: TRBJ1-2; V: TRBV5-5; DNA: TGTGCCAGCAGCTACCAAGCGGGGGGAAGTGATGGCTACACCTTC; CDR3: CASSYQAGGSDGYTF
D: .; size: .; J: TRBJ2-1; V: TRBV5-1; DNA: TGCGCCAGCAGCTTTGGCGGGACCTCTGGGAATGAGCAGTTCTTC; CDR3: CASSFGGTSGNEQFF
D: TRBD2; size: once; J: TRBJ2-5; V: TRBV11-2; DNA: TGTGCCAGCAGCTTAGATTCTGGGCTAGCGGGGCATCAACGGGAAGAGACCCAGTACTTC; CDR3: CASSLDSGLAGHQREETQYF
D: .; size: .; J: TRBJ1-1; V: TRBV2; DNA: TGTGCCAGCAGTGAAGCGGCAGCCCCAGACACTGAAGCTTTCTTT; CDR3: CASSEAAAPDTEAFF
D: .; size: .; J: TRBJ2-7; V: TRBV5-8; DNA: TGTGCCAGCAGCTACCATACCGGGACAAAGGACTACGAGCAGTACTTC; CDR3: CASSYHTGTKDYEQYF
D: .; size: .; J: TRBJ2-7; V: TRBV12-3/TRBV12-4; DNA: TGTGCCAGCAGTTTTGGCGGGGTCTACGAGCAGTACTTC; CDR3: CASSFGGVYEQYF
D: TRBD2; size: few; J: TRBJ2-3; V: TRBV2; DNA: TGTGCCAGCAGCGCCGGGACTAGCGGGGGGTTGCAGTATTTT; CDR3: CASSAGTSGGLQYF
D: .; size: .; J: TRBJ2-7; V: TRBV11-2; DNA: TGTGCCAGCAGCTTAGGCGCCGGGTCCCCCGACGCCCTCTCCTACGAGCAGTACTTC; CDR3: CASSLGAGSPDALSYEQYF
D: .; size: .; J: TRBJ1-5; V: TRBV19; DNA: TGTGCCAGTAGTACCACGGGGCATGGAAATCAGCCCCAGCATTTT; CDR3: CASSTTGHGNQPQHF
D: TRBD2; size: .; J: TRBJ2-1; V: TRBV10-3; DNA: TGTGCCATCAGTGTTCATCGGGAGGGCCTCTACAATGAGCAGTTCTTC; CDR3: CAISVHREGLYNEQFF
D: .; size: once; J: TRBJ2-5; V: TRBV2; DNA: TGTGCCAGCAGCCCCATGACAGGTTTAGAGACCCAGTACTTC; CDR3: CASSPMTGLETQYF
D: .; size: once; J: TRBJ1-5; V: TRBV12-3/TRBV12-4; DNA: TGTGCCAGCAGTTCTAGGGATCAGCCCCAGCATTTT; CDR3: CASSSRDQPQHF
D: TRBD2; size: .; J: TRBJ2-5; V: TRBV11-3; DNA: TGTGCCAGCAGCTCGAGCGGGAAAGAGACCCAGTACTTC; CDR3: CASSSSGKETQYF
D: TRBD1; size: .; J: TRBJ1-1; V: TRBV6-6; DNA: TGTGCCAGCAGGGACAGGGCGCAAGGGGACACTGAAGCTTTCTTT; CDR3: CASRDRAQGDTEAFF
D: TRBD2; size: .; J: TRBJ2-1; V: TRBV10-3; DNA: TGTGCCATCAGGACCGGTTTGGTAGCGGGAGGGGGCAATGAGCAGTTCTTC; CDR3: CAIRTGLVAGGGNEQFF
D: .; size: .; J: TRBJ2-1; V: TRBV18; DNA: TGTGCCAGCTCACCCTTAGGAGACTCCTACAATGAGCAGTTCTTC; CDR3: CASSPLGDSYNEQFF
D: .; size: .; J: TRBJ2-3; V: TRBV27; DNA: TGTGCCACAAGGGTAGAGGGAGCAGATACGCAGTATTTT; CDR3: CATRVEGADTQYF
D: TRBD2; size: .; J: TRBJ2-5; V: TRBV6-5; DNA: TGTGCCAGCAGCTCCCGAGGGACTAGCAGCGAGACCCAGTACTTC; CDR3: CASSSRGTSSETQYF
D: .; size: .; J: TRBJ1-3; V: TRBV27; DNA: TGTGCCAGCAGTTGGGCAGGGGAGGGAAACACCATATATTTT; CDR3: CASSWAGEGNTIYF
D: .; size: .; J: TRBJ1-1; V: TRBV14; DNA: TGTGCCAGCAGCCCACAAGGGAACACTGAAGCTTTCTTT; CDR3: CASSPQGNTEAFF